A single sample is the source of the 9 T cell receptor beta chains below, sequenced in a study of cytotoxic CD8 clonotypes in ibrutinib-treated CLL (dated by TCRdb to about 2021). The label giving this sample's time point can be read as: progressive disease on ibrutinib. Library preparation employed the immunoSEQ multiplex PCR assay. Entries here come from immuneACCESS through TCRdb and include only in-frame sequences with V and J called. Some clones fail to appear in such tables; in the studies checked, an unresolved V gene covers under half of the shortfall, and the cause of the remainder is unknown. This sample holds 250,000 to 350,000 clones; around 69% were observed only once. Around 5.3% of the sample is in the top ten clones. This specimen was PBMCs, taken at disease progression, from a patient treated with ibrutinib. These receptor sequences come from a human donor with chronic lymphocytic leukemia.

This clone came up once. The chain has TRBV29-1 and TRBJ2-2, with D perhaps matching TRBD1 (5 bases). The CDR3 contains 13 residues. V was pared by 4 bases and J by 2 bases, with 8 bases between. Germline V gives CDR1 SQVTM, CDR2 ANQGSEA. The CDR3 loop is CSVGGRNTGELFF. The CDR3 DNA is TGCAGCGTTGGGGGCAGAAACACCGGGGAGCTGTTTTTT.

CDR3 DNA sequence: TGCGCCAGCAGCTTGGATTCAACGGGGGGGCCGTTCAATGAGCAGTTCTTC. Protein product: CASSLDSTGGPFNEQFF. The rearrangement uses TRBV5-1 and TRBJ2-1, with TRBD2 matching 8 bases. CDR3 length: 17 residues. The V gene's germline CDR1 is SGHRS and CDR2 YFSETQ. V lost 0 bases and J lost 6; bases outside the gene matches: 11.

The table lists this clone with a few counts. The chain employs TRBV14 and TRBJ1-1; possible D gene TRBD1, 6 bases. This CDR3 contains 16 residues. Germline lookup yields CDR1 SGHDN and CDR2 FVKESK. Trimming pared 0 bases from V and 1 base from J, leaving 12 bases between. The CDR3 loop is CASSQDYWGRNTEAFF. For the CDR3, the DNA is TGTGCCAGCAGCCAAGATTATTGGGGGCGGAACACTGAAGCTTTCTTT.

This clone was observed a few times. The chain carries TRBV27 and TRBJ1-2; 8 bases align to TRBD1. The CDR3 totals 13 residues. V lost 5 bases and J lost 7; bases outside the gene matches: 6. Germline V lookup: CDR1 MNHEY, CDR2 SMNVEV (reference sequence). CDR3 amino acids: CASSPQGAGGYTF. The CDR3, as DNA: TGTGCCAGCAGTCCGCAGGGGGCGGGTGGCTACACCTTC.

The gene calls are TRBV6-6 and TRBJ1-1; maybe TRBD1 (6 bases). Trimming left V 5 bases short and J 1 base short, with 11 bases between. This CDR3 has 14 amino acids. Germline V lookup: CDR1 MNHNY, CDR2 SVGAGI (reference sequence). DNA for the CDR3: TGTGCCAGCAGTCGGGACACGGGGAACACTGAAGCTTTCTTT. Its translation is CASSRDTGNTEAFF.

The V gene is TRBV27, the J gene TRBJ2-7; 7 bases line up with TRBD1. The CDR3 consists of 14 residues. The germline CDR1 and CDR2 sequences are MNHEY and SMNVEV (reference sequence). The V segment lost 5 bases and the J segment 2 bases; nucleotides outside the gene matches: 6. CDR3 amino acids: CASSTSGTAYEQYF. Here the CDR3 DNA reads TGTGCCAGCAGTACCTCCGGGACAGCCTACGAGCAGTACTTC.

The chain uses TRBV11-2 and TRBJ2-3; tentatively, D is TRBD2 (5 bases). Trimming stripped 5 bases from V and 9 bases from J, with 15 bases between. The CDR3 sequence is 13 residues long. Germline assignment: CDR1 SGHAT and CDR2 FQNNGV. The CDR3 region has the DNA TGTGCCAGCAGCCCGGACTTTTTCGGGACGCAGTATTTT. This codes for CASSPDFFGTQYF.

V and J are TRBV11-2 and TRBJ2-3, with 9 bases aligning to TRBD2. This CDR3 region has 16 residues. Germline V gene sequence: CDR1 SGHAT, CDR2 FQNNGV. V lost 4 bases, J lost 1 base, and 6 bases stayed unmatched. The CDR3 DNA sequence: TGTGCCAGCAGCTCGGCGGGACTAGCAGGCACAGATACGCAGTATTTT. This gives the protein CASSSAGLAGTDTQYF. Full variable domain (outside the CDR3, taken from reference TRBV11-2 and TRBJ2-3): EAGVAQSPRYKIIEKRQSVAFWCNPISGHATLYWYQQILGQGPKLLIQFQNNGVVDDSQLPKDRFSAERLKGVDSTLKIQPAKLEDSAVYLCASSSAGLAGTDTQYFGPGTRLTVL.

This clone has a single count. V usage is TRBV28 and J usage is TRBJ2-5; 11 bases line up with TRBD2. The junction had 11 bases not matched to a gene; V was cut back by 3 bases and J by 5 bases. This CDR3 region has 17 residues. Germline-derived CDR1 and CDR2 are MDHEN and SYDVKM. In DNA, the CDR3 is TGTGCCAGCAGTTTGTCAGTACTAGCGGGAGTTGGGGAGACCCAGTACTTC. Amino acid sequence: CASSLSVLAGVGETQYF.